A single sample gave rise to the 12 T cell receptor beta chains below, sequenced in a study of blood T cell repertoires in COVID-19. Generated by immunoSEQ multiplex PCR, the TCRdb table keeps only in-frame clones and is missing some. This repertoire shows around 260,000 clones, roughly four fifths found once; its top ten account for roughly 14%. The specimen was peripheral blood. These receptors originate from a person aged 70 to 80 with COVID-19, enrolled during active disease.

CDR3 in DNA: TGCGCCAGCAGGAGTCGGGGGATTTCAAGAGATACGCAGTATTTT. Protein product: CASRSRGISRDTQYF. This chain links TRBV10-1 with TRBJ2-3; possibly TRBD2 for D (6 bases). Germline CDR1 reads WNHNN; CDR2 reads SYGVQD (reference sequence). The CDR3 runs to 15 residues. V gave up 6 bases and J gave up 5 bases, with 18 bases separating them.

This sequence joins TRBV7-2 and TRBJ1-3; no reliable D call. Trimming cost V 5 bases and J 4 bases, with 18 bases left between them. This CDR3 is built from 16 residues. Per the germline V gene, CDR1 is SGHTA and CDR2 is FQGNSA. CDR3 amino acids: CASSITPGPGGNTIYF. In nucleotides, the CDR3 is TGTGCCAGCAGCATCACACCTGGTCCGGGGGGAAACACCATATATTTT.

The rearrangement joins TRBV11-2 to TRBJ2-5; TRBD2 matches 7 bases. V lost 3 bases to trimming and J lost 4 bases; unmatched junction nucleotides: 8. The germline gives CDR1 SGHAT, CDR2 FQNNGV. The CDR3 extends over 15 amino acids. The CDR3 coding sequence is TGTGCCAGCAGCTTCACCAGCGGGATAACAGAGACCCAGTACTTC. Translating gives CASSFTSGITETQYF.

The CDR3 bases are TGTGCCAGCAGACCTAGCGGGGGAGAGCAGTACTTC. Protein: CASRPSGGEQYF. This chain links TRBV6-2 or TRBV6-3 with TRBJ2-7, with 10 nucleotides matching TRBD2. This CDR3 region has 12 residues. CDR1 MNHEY and CDR2 SVGEGT come from the germline V gene. Trimming cost V 6 bases and J 7 bases; bases outside gene matches: 3.

The chain joins TRBV6-5 to TRBJ2-3; tentatively, D is TRBD1 (6 bases). The V end lost 6 bases, the J end lost 4 bases, and 11 bases lay between the germline ends. The CDR3 spans 13 residues. The germline V gene has CDR1 MNHEY and CDR2 SVGAGI. The chain's CDR3 is CASRPPGADTQYF. CDR3 in DNA: TGTGCCAGCAGACCCCCAGGGGCAGATACGCAGTATTTT.

The V call is TRBV19, the J call TRBJ2-5, with 7 bases that match TRBD1. The CDR3 has 14 residues. The junction had 5 bases not matched to a gene; V was cut back by 5 bases and J by 2 bases. CDR1 and CDR2 from the germline V gene are LNHDA and SQIVND (reference sequence). Here the CDR3 reads CASSGTALQETQYF. CDR3 DNA: TGTGCCAGTAGTGGGACAGCCCTTCAAGAGACCCAGTACTTC.

This clone was detected only a few times. The V call is TRBV7-2, the J call TRBJ1-3; 9 nucleotides align to TRBD1. Germline CDR1 and CDR2: SGHTA and FQGNSA. The CDR3 covers 15 residues. Unmatched junction bases numbered 4, after V lost 5 bases and J lost 2 bases. CDR3 sequence reads: CASSTTGGTGNTIYF. The CDR3 nucleotides read TGTGCCAGCAGCACGACAGGGGGGACTGGAAACACCATATATTTT.

With regard to this clone: At one end, the junction sequence differs from germline, possibly due to a read error. CDR3 DNA: TGTGCCACCAGCAGAGTGTACAGGGGGGGGCTTTCGAATCGGCCCCAGCATTTT. Translated, it gives CATSRVYRGGLSNRPQHF. The chain recombines TRBV15 with TRBJ1-5; TRBD1 aligns across 8 bases. The CDR3 is 18 amino acids. In germline, CDR1 is LNHNV, CDR2 YYDKDF (reference sequence).

This chain links TRBV25-1 with TRBJ1-4, with TRBD1 matching 7 bases. CDR3 length equals 13 residues. Losses at the gene ends were 3 bases for V and 8 bases for J; bases not matched to a gene: 3. Germline V CDR1 and CDR2: MGHDK, SYGVNS. The CDR3 spells CASSEGQREKLFF. As DNA, the CDR3 is TGTGCCAGCAGTGAGGGACAGAGGGAAAAACTGTTTTTT.

The count of this clone is one. The chain joins TRBV10-2 to TRBJ2-3; TRBD2 aligns across 12 bases. This CDR3 is 15 amino acids long. Germline CDR1 reads WSHSY; CDR2 reads SAAADI. Trimming at V came to 6 bases and at J to 6 bases, leaving 7 bases not matched to a gene. CDR3 sequence: CASSRTSGIDDTQYF. DNA of the CDR3: TGCGCCAGCAGCCGGACTAGCGGGATTGACGATACGCAGTATTTT.

V is TRBV29-1 and J is TRBJ2-1; 12 positions agree with TRBD2. This CDR3 region has 14 residues. V shed 7 bases and J 5 bases; nucleotides not matched to a gene: 6. CDR1 is SQVTM, CDR2 ANQGSEA, per germline. The DNA of the CDR3 is TGCAGCGCCCGCGGACTAGCGGGAAACAATGAGCAGTTCTTC. Its translation is CSARGLAGNNEQFF.

The V and J genes are TRBV5-8 and TRBJ2-7; the D is unclear. The germline V gene has CDR1 SGHTS and CDR2 YDEGEE. The CDR3 consists of 11 residues. Trimming pared 3 bases from V and 4 bases from J, leaving 5 bases between. The CDR3, as DNA: TGTGCCAGCAGCTCCTATTACGAGCAGTACTTC. Encoded protein: CASSSYYEQYF. The full variable domain, in which reference TRBV5-8 and TRBJ2-7 provide the parts outside the CDR3, is EAGVTQSPTHLIKTRGQQATLRCSPISGHTSVYWYQQALGLGLQFLLWYDEGEERNRGNFPPRFSGRQFPNYSSELNVNALELEDSALYLCASSSYYEQYFGPGTRLTVT.